This TCR beta chain was identified during a study of cytomegalovirus exposure and HLA in healthy donors. The CDR3 consists of 14 residues. V was clipped by 5 bases and J by 7 bases; unmatched bases: 3. CDR1 and CDR2 (germline): MNHEY, SVGAGI. Worth noting for this clone: The antigen remains undetermined.

Notes on the study in general: Overall, approximately 180 TCR beta chains were annotated as cytomegalovirus-associated. The authors later found most CMV-associated TCR beta chains appeared HLA-restricted. Reportedly, TCR beta sequences accurately predicted HLA-A and HLA-B alleles in most subjects.

The PCR made use of 60 Vbeta and 13 Jbeta primers. Sequencing used immunoSEQ multiplex PCR; TCRdb keeps in-frame clones, though not all of them. The repertoire includes under 150,000 clones, roughly 83% of them detected once, and 1% to 1.5% sits in the top ten. The rearrangement uses TRBV6-5 and TRBJ1-3; 12 nucleotides match TRBD1. This sequence originates from a girl aged 2-10 years in good health and CMV-seronegative. What was sequenced was PBMCs. Written as DNA, the CDR3 is TGTGCCAGCAGTAAGGGACAGGGGGCCAACACCATATATTTT. The encoded protein is CASSKGQGANTIYF.